Sequencing of this T cell receptor (beta chain) was carried out in a study of T cell changes during pregnancy in multiple sclerosis (dated by TCRdb to about 2019). Study-level background: The study examined how the T cell repertoire changed over the course of pregnancy in women with multiple sclerosis.

Receptor amplification or capture employed the immunoSEQ multiplex PCR assay. The source is immuneACCESS, and TCRdb retained only in-frame sequences with V and J called. Part of the clones is not carried over; for the studies checked, unresolved V genes explain less than half of this, and the remainder is unexplained. Present in this sample are tens of thousands of clones, about 89% of which were seen just once. The ten largest clonotypes hold 13% of the sample. For this clone: Its antigen remains undetermined. No base-level quality is on record; no much larger clone is a single base apart.

Including the terminal cysteine and phenylalanine, the CDR3 comprises 14 residues. Only the CDR3 part of the read is kept: 42 bases, read in frame from the first base. Looking up the germline V gene (reference sequence) yields CDR1 LNHNV and CDR2 YYDKDF. Deletion took 0 bases off V and 4 bases off J, with a span of 10 bases between the germline ends. This sequence was found in a female donor in good health, enrolled as a control in a pregnancy study. The specimen was CD8+ T cells from peripheral blood mononuclear cells, collected in the first trimester of pregnancy. The V gene is TRBV15 and the J gene is TRBJ2-7, and the D gene may be TRBD2, 6 bases matching. The DNA reads as follows: TGTGCCACCAGCAGAGACAGGGACTCTTACGAGCAGTACTTC. Translated, this gives CATSRDRDSYEQYF.